Included here is one T cell receptor beta chain sequence, with context. Its antigen specificity is not known. Qualities for individual bases were not recorded, and no much larger clone is one base off. The treatment or condition label for this specimen denotes: approximately 9-day PBMC culture with coronavirus spike peptide pools or control peptides (ViraFEST assay). The study used the ViraFEST assay, which expanded antigen-specific T cells with peptide pools and then identified expanded clonotypes by TCR sequencing. The convalescent patients' positive SARS-CoV-2 PCR tests fell between March and December 2020, which was before the Alpha, Beta and Delta variants emerged in the United States. PBMCs were cultured at roughly 2 million per well in IMDM supplemented with approximately 5.4% human AB serum and about 10 IU/ml IL-2, with 9.5 to 10 ug/ml peptide pools added. Half of the culture medium was replaced with fresh IL-2-containing medium on days 3 and 7. Once the cells had been in culture for ten to eleven days, the EasySep CD4+ T cell isolation kit was used to isolate CD4+ T cells by negative selection. Ficoll-Paque Plus gradient centrifugation was used to isolate PBMCs from whole blood, and the isolated PBMCs were then either used fresh or cryopreserved at -140C. Each culture condition was generally run in triplicate wells.

From cysteine to phenylalanine, the CDR3 is 15 amino acids long. The CDR3 DNA has 45 bases and is translated from base 1. The germline V gene (reference sequence) yields SGHNT for CDR1 and YYREEE for CDR2. The V and J ends are trimmed by 5 bases and 1 base, leaving 10 bases between them. Receptors were amplified or captured by PCR. TCR sequencing of DNA from cultured CD4+ T cells used the Oncomine TCR Beta short-read assay at the Johns Hopkins FTIC core. The QIAamp micro DNA kit was used to extract genomic DNA from the cultured CD4+ T cells. Oncomine TCR Beta libraries from cultured CD4+ T cells were pooled with unique dual indexes and sequenced on an Illumina iSeq 100. On the authors' methods: Non-productive sequences were removed, and CDR3s that did not start with C, did not end with F or W, or were shorter than 7 amino acids were discarded. Antigen-specific clonotypes were identified using the MANAFEST web application through comparison of peptide-stimulated wells with reference and other culture wells. For a clone to be called positive, the clone needed an FDR below 0.05, an odds ratio above 5, and a productive frequency above 0.1% in at least two of three replicate wells. Cross-reactive clonotypes were defined as significantly expanded in both SARS-CoV-2 spike wells and at least one common cold coronavirus spike condition. CDR3 homology was assessed with Levenshtein distances (stringdist) and unrooted phylogenetic trees (ape) in R version 3.6.1. TCRdb itself trimmed the public reads at Q25 with fastp, ran MiXCR and retained productive beta chains. Rows are unified per CDR3 protein, each entry keeping the most common DNA and genes. The V and J calls, along with clone size, are taken from TCRdb and not from the paper's own processing. This sample gives some 11,000 distinct CDR3 sequences in total; less than 40% of them show up just once. Around 20% of the sample is held by the ten biggest clonotypes.

The data stem from a study of vaccination and CD4 T cells after COVID-19 (dated 2022 in TCRdb). About the study as a whole: SARS-CoV-2 positivity had been established in the convalescent patients by nasal swab PCR, and mild disease was recorded in about 9 of these patients and severe disease in one. Post-COVID blood samples from convalescent patients were collected a median of about 100 days after diagnosis, with a range of roughly 30 to 161 days. Control cultures received a CEFX viral epitope pool as the positive control, an HIV-1 Nef peptide pool as the negative control, or no peptide. The convalescent cohort comprised six males and four females, including two Hispanic individuals, seven Caucasians, two Asians and one multiracial person. In around 9 COVID-19 convalescent patients and 4 infection-naive healthy vaccine recipients, researchers compared the spike-specific CD4+ TCR repertoire from before mRNA vaccination with the repertoire from after. The cultures were stimulated with overlapping spike peptide pools from SARS-CoV-2 and from the common cold coronaviruses HCoV-NL63, HCoV-OC43 and HCoV-229E. Post-vaccine blood samples were collected a median of about 72 days after the second vaccine dose, ranging from about 13 to 250 days. Two doses of either the Pfizer-BioNTech BNT162b2 vaccine (n=8) or the Moderna mRNA-1273 vaccine (n=2) were administered to participants.

Broader findings and caveats from the paper: The study included relatively few convalescent patients and did not analyze early timepoints after natural infection. The median number of SARS-CoV-2-reactive clonotypes rose from 21 after infection to 38 after vaccination, but the change was not significant. Of the vaccine-specific clones in convalescent patients, 304 of 307, or nearly all, reacted only to SARS-CoV-2 spike and did not cross-react with common cold coronaviruses. In convalescent patients, a median approximately 83% of post-vaccine SARS-CoV-2-reactive clones were detected only after vaccination, and vaccine-specific priming was suggested by this finding.

The V gene is TRBV5-4 and the J gene is TRBJ2-6, and perhaps TRBD1 as D gene, on 6 matching bases. The receptor was isolated from a human donor with COVID-19. Source material: cultured CD4+ T cells from blood. At the DNA level, the sequence is TGTGCCAGCAGGAATGGACAGTCTGGGGCCAACGTCCTGACTTTC. Its protein is CASRNGQSGANVLTF.